This entry lists 25 T cell receptor beta chains sequenced from one sample in a study of T cell responses to AZD1222 COVID-19 vaccine. Produced via immunoSEQ multiplex PCR; TCRdb's table is partial and in-frame only. The top ten hold around 1.6% of the sample, which has about 120,000 clones, 92% seen once. The sample in question was peripheral blood, obtained 28 days after the second AZD1222 dose. These receptor sequences come from an adult who received the AZD1222 COVID-19 vaccine.

This clone was found once. V and J are TRBV4-1 and TRBJ1-4, with D hard to call. Trimming took 1 base from V and 0 from J, leaving 21 bases between them. CDR1 and CDR2 (germline): MGHRA, YSYEKL. The CDR3 is made up of 20 amino acids. CDR3 nucleotides: TGCGCCAGCAGCCAAGTTCTGGACGGAGATAGACTTGCAACTAATGAAAAACTGTTTTTT. It encodes CASSQVLDGDRLATNEKLFF.

The chain joins TRBV3-1 (or the pseudogene TRBV3-2) to TRBJ1-4, with a tentative D call TRBD1 (5 bases). Germline CDR1 LGHDT, CDR2 YNNKEL (reference sequence). V was shortened by 5 bases and J by 7 bases, with 14 bases between the two germline ends. The CDR3 totals 14 residues. The CDR3 region has the DNA TGTGCCAGCAGCGGGGGGGGAGAGAGTGAAAAACTGTTTTTT. Translation: CASSGGGESEKLFF.

V gene TRBV11-3 combines with J gene TRBJ1-5, with D possibly matching TRBD1 (6 bases). Germline CDR1 SGHNT, CDR2 YENEEA. The CDR3 is made up of 15 amino acids. The V and J ends lost 5 bases and 4 bases respectively, with 15 bases between them. The CDR3 coding sequence is TGTGCCAGCAGCCAAGGGACGGGGGCTAATCAGCCCCAGCATTTT. Amino acid sequence: CASSQGTGANQPQHF.

In nucleotides, the CDR3 is TGTGCCAGCAGCATGACAGGGACCGCCAAAAACATTCAGTACTTC. Protein: CASSMTGTAKNIQYF. The rearrangement uses TRBV9 and TRBJ2-4; the match to TRBD1 covers 7 bases. V trimming: 4 bases; J trimming: 1 base; junction bases outside the gene matches: 5. The CDR3 contains 15 residues. The germline V gene encodes CDR1 SGDLS and CDR2 YYNGEE.

This clone showed up just once. The J gene is TRBJ1-4, the V gene TRBV28; D gene uncertain. CDR3 length: 14 amino acids. CDR1 is MDHEN and CDR2 is SYDVKM in the germline V gene. The V and J ends lost 3 bases and 0 bases respectively, with 5 bases between them. CDR3 amino acids: CASSLPTTNEKLFF. CDR3 coding DNA: TGTGCCAGCAGTTTGCCTACAACTAATGAAAAACTGTTTTTT.

This clone was observed once. An end of the junction differs from the germline gene, which may be a read error. The sample holds other DNA sequences that translate to the same CDR3. This sequence joins TRBV7-9 and TRBJ1-2, with D unclear. The germline gives CDR1 SEHNR, CDR2 FQNEAQ (reference sequence). This CDR3 contains 15 residues. For the CDR3, the DNA is TGCGCCAGCAGCTCCAGCACGACGGTGAACTATGGCTACACCTTC. This translates into CASSSSTTVNYGYTF. Complete variable domain (other parts from reference TRBV7-9 and TRBJ1-2): DTGVSQNPRHKITKRGQNVTFRCDPISEHNRLYWYRQTLGQGPEFLTYFQNEAQLEKSRLLSDRFSAERPKGSFSTLEIQRTEQGDSAMYLCASSSSTTVNYGYTFGSGTRLTVV.

The chain uses TRBV5-5 and TRBJ1-1; D call uncertain. CDR1 and CDR2 (germline): SGHKS, YYEKEE (reference sequence). Trimming shortened V by 4 bases and J by 8 bases, and 12 bases separated the two germline ends. CDR3 length equals 12 residues. The CDR3, as DNA: TGTGCCAGCAGCCCGGAGGTGATGGAAGCTTTCTTT. The encoded protein is CASSPEVMEAFF.

The gene calls are TRBV6-4 and TRBJ2-1; the match to TRBD2 covers 10 bases. The CDR3 contains 17 residues. The V segment lost 2 bases and the J segment 7 bases; nucleotides outside the gene matches: 11. In germline, CDR1 is MRHNA, CDR2 SNTAGT. CDR3 nucleotide sequence: TGTGCCAGCAGTGACCCCGCGCTAGCGGGAGTGTCGAATGAGCAGTTCTTC. Translated, it gives CASSDPALAGVSNEQFF.

V and J are TRBV7-9 and TRBJ2-3, with a possible D match to TRBD2 (5 bases). Germline CDR1 reads SEHNR; CDR2 reads FQNEAQ (reference sequence). The CDR3 spans 15 residues. Trimming removed 7 bases at V and 2 bases at J, with 16 bases between. Here the CDR3 reads CASTLGLGNTDTQYF. Here the CDR3 DNA reads TGTGCCAGCACTCTAGGACTGGGGAACACAGATACGCAGTATTTT. The full variable domain, rest sourced from reference TRBV7-9 and TRBJ2-3, is DTGVSQNPRHKITKRGQNVTFRCDPISEHNRLYWYRQTLGQGPEFLTYFQNEAQLEKSRLLSDRFSAERPKGSFSTLEIQRTEQGDSAMYLCASTLGLGNTDTQYFGPGTRLTVL.

This clone was seen just once. The rearrangement joins TRBV11-2 to TRBJ1-5; D gene uncertain. Germline V gene data show CDR1 as SGHAT and CDR2 as FQNNGV. V was cut by 1 base and J by 3 bases, with 10 bases left in between. This CDR3 is built from 15 residues. For the CDR3, the DNA is TGTGCCAGCAGCTTAGGACCGGACTACAATCAGCCCCAGCATTTT. Protein: CASSLGPDYNQPQHF.

The J gene is TRBJ2-1, the V gene TRBV5-1, with 9 bases identical to TRBD2. The CDR3 consists of 15 residues. V dropped 4 bases and J dropped 3; count of bases not matched to a gene: 5. Germline CDR1 reads SGHRS; CDR2 reads YFSETQ. The CDR3 reads CASSDFSGSYNEQFF. The CDR3 DNA reads TGCGCCAGCAGCGACTTTAGCGGGAGCTACAATGAGCAGTTCTTC.

The V call is TRBV28, the J call TRBJ1-1; D possibly corresponds to TRBD1 (6 bases). CDR3 length: 15 amino acids. Germline lookup yields CDR1 MDHEN and CDR2 SYDVKM. Trimming cost V 6 bases and J 3 bases, with 17 bases left between them. The DNA of the CDR3 is TGTGCCAGCAGCCCCGAGGGGGGGCAGGACACTGAAGCTTTCTTT. It yields the protein CASSPEGGQDTEAFF.

This CDR3 reads CASSPTDNTDTQYF. The CDR3 nucleotides read TGTGCCAGCTCACCAACAGATAACACAGATACGCAGTATTTT. The rearrangement joins TRBV18 to TRBJ2-3; D unresolved. CDR1 and CDR2 from the germline V gene are KGHSH and LQKENI. This CDR3 region has 14 residues. Trimming left V 2 bases short and J 2 bases short, with 8 bases between.

The chain combines TRBV28 with TRBJ2-7; no definite D call. The CDR3 extends over 12 amino acids. Trimming stripped 6 bases from V and 5 bases from J, with 11 bases between. CDR1 and CDR2 (germline): MDHEN, SYDVKM. This CDR3 is CASSPQNDEQYF. The CDR3 DNA is TGTGCCAGCAGCCCCCAAAATGACGAGCAGTACTTC.

The genes are TRBV28 and TRBJ2-5; D could derive from TRBD1 or TRBD2 (5 bases each). The V end lost 3 bases, the J end lost 5 bases, and 13 bases lay between the germline ends. Germline V gives CDR1 MDHEN, CDR2 SYDVKM. The CDR3 contains 14 residues. The CDR3 coding sequence is TGTGCCAGCAGTTTCGGGCGAGAGGGGGAGACCCAGTACTTC. Translation gives CASSFGREGETQYF.

The V and J genes are TRBV20-1 and TRBJ1-1; 10 positions match TRBD1. J was trimmed by 5 bases and V by 3 bases; bases with no gene match: 9. Germline V gene sequence: CDR1 DFQATT, CDR2 SNEGSKA (reference sequence). The CDR3 extends over 15 amino acids. CDR3 nucleotide sequence: TGCAGTGCTAGTCCGGGACAGGGGAGGTGGACTGAAGCTTTCTTT. This codes for CSASPGQGRWTEAFF.

The sample holds one count of this clone. The chain joins TRBV2 to TRBJ1-2, with 7 bases matching TRBD1. The J segment lost 8 bases and the V segment lost 10 bases, leaving 16 bases of the junction unmatched. Germline V lookup: CDR1 SNHLY, CDR2 FYNNEI. The CDR3 extends over 14 amino acids. This chain's CDR3 is CANRGGSPSQGYTF. As DNA, the CDR3 is TGTGCCAACAGAGGGGGCAGCCCGTCGCAAGGCTACACCTTC. Using reference TRBV2 and TRBJ1-2 for the parts outside the CDR3, the full variable domain is EPEVTQTPSHQVTQMGQEVILRCVPISNHLYFYWYRQILGQKVEFLVSFYNNEISEKSEIFDDQFSVERPDGSNFTLKIRSTKLEDSAMYFCANRGGSPSQGYTFGSGTRLTVV.

V is TRBV30 and J is TRBJ2-1, with D possibly matching TRBD1 (5 bases). CDR1 is GTSNPN, CDR2 SVGIG, per germline (reference sequence). The V gene lost 5 bases and the J gene lost 5 bases, with 13 bases spanning the gap. This CDR3 comprises 13 residues. CDR3 sequence (DNA): TGTGCCTGGCAATCGACAGCCGACAATGAGCAGTTCTTC. Protein sequence: CAWQSTADNEQFF.

The rearrangement links TRBV13 to TRBJ2-1, with D possibly called TRBD1 or TRBD2 (5 bases each). CDR1 is PRHDT, CDR2 FYEKMQ, per germline (reference sequence). V was clipped by 5 bases and J by 10 bases, with 21 bases between them. The CDR3 length is 15 residues. The CDR3 DNA follows: TGTGCCAGCAGCGCTCGGGGAAGCGACCGGGGCGAGCAGTTCTTC. Protein: CASSARGSDRGEQFF.

The V call is TRBV3-1 (or the pseudogene TRBV3-2), the J call TRBJ2-7; 8 positions match TRBD1. The CDR3 has 16 amino acids. The germline CDR1 and CDR2 sequences are LGHDT and YNNKEL (reference sequence). With V trimmed by 0 bases and J by 3 bases, 7 bases remained unmatched. CDR3 region: CASSQEEGRGHYEQYF. CDR3 nucleotide sequence: TGTGCCAGCAGCCAAGAGGAGGGCAGGGGGCACTACGAGCAGTACTTC.

This chain connects TRBV6-5 to TRBJ1-5; possible D gene TRBD1, 5 bases. Trimming removed 8 bases at V and 10 bases at J, with 18 bases between. The CDR3 consists of 13 residues. Germline CDR1 MNHEY, CDR2 SVGAGI. This chain's CDR3 is CASGASQGRPQHF. CDR3 nucleotides: TGTGCCAGCGGCGCCTCTCAGGGCCGACCCCAGCATTTT.

The chain joins TRBV12-3 or TRBV12-4 to TRBJ1-1; possible D gene TRBD1, 6 bases. The V and J ends lost 10 bases and 5 bases respectively, with 17 bases between them. The CDR3 is made up of 13 amino acids. CDR3 protein: CATLGGARTEAFF. CDR3 DNA sequence: TGTGCCACCCTCGGGGGGGCTAGGACTGAAGCTTTCTTT.

This chain joins TRBV4-1 and TRBJ1-1; D unclear. Germline V CDR1 and CDR2: MGHRA, YSYEKL. V gave up 0 bases and J gave up 3 bases, with 11 bases separating them. This CDR3 is built from 15 residues. CDR3 DNA: TGCGCCAGCAGCCAAGATAGTTACCGAGACACTGAAGCTTTCTTT. Translation gives CASSQDSYRDTEAFF.

The chain employs TRBV27 and TRBJ1-3; tentative D call: TRBD1 (6 bases). Per germline, CDR1 MNHEY and CDR2 SMNVEV (reference sequence). V was shortened by 6 bases and J by 4 bases, with 16 bases between the two germline ends. The CDR3 totals 15 residues. CDR3 region: CASSETGRFGNTIYF. Here the CDR3 DNA reads TGTGCCAGCAGCGAAACAGGGAGGTTCGGAAACACCATATATTTT.

The chain links TRBV30 to TRBJ2-1; 7 bases fit TRBD1. V trimming: 5 bases; J trimming: 7 bases; junction bases outside the gene matches: 8. The CDR3 contains 13 residues. CDR1 is GTSNPN and CDR2 is SVGIG in the germline V gene (reference sequence). In DNA, the CDR3 is TGTGCCTGGCTATCAGGGGGATCAAATGAGCAGTTCTTC. Protein: CAWLSGGSNEQFF.